This T cell receptor beta chain was obtained from a study of cytomegalovirus exposure and HLA in healthy donors. Overall study findings and caveats: Donors belonging to an Asian-associated ancestry cluster reportedly showed fewer N-insertions in productive TCRs than the approximately 700-donor mean, according to what a later analysis found. The records held CMV serostatus as the only immune exposure information.

Regarding this clone: What it binds is unknown.

13 Jbeta primers and 60 Vbeta primers were used for the PCR. The repertoire was sequenced with immunoSEQ multiplex PCR; TCRdb's copy has only in-frame clones and lacks some. The data hold 110,000 or so clones, with over 60% observed a single time. The CDR3 extends over 14 amino acids. The trim removed 0 bases at V and 4 bases at J, leaving 3 bases unmatched. Germline assignment: CDR1 SGDLS and CDR2 YYNGEE. The chain combines TRBV9 with TRBJ1-1, with 7 bases identical to TRBD1. Material: PBMCs. The clonotype comes from a man aged 40-55 years in good health and CMV-seropositive. CDR3 region: CASSVAPGGTEAFF. CDR3 coding DNA: TGTGCCAGCAGCGTAGCTCCAGGGGGCACTGAAGCTTTCTTT.